What follows are 29 T cell receptor beta chains derived from one specimen sequenced in a study of neurological immune-mediated disorders. TCRdb fed the 5' RACE reads into MiXCR, producing one record per CDR3 protein. The sample lists about 46,000 distinct CDR3 sequences, approximately 3% seen once, with more than 13% in the top ten. Sequenced: PBMCs. These receptors all stem from a woman aged 50 to 65 with multiple sclerosis.

In its sample, this clonotype was seen many times. The V and J genes are TRBV20-1 and TRBJ1-1; 8 bases agree with TRBD1. CDR1 and CDR2 (germline): DFQATT, SNEGSKA (reference sequence). Unmatched junction bases numbered 7, after V lost 3 bases and J lost 1 base. The CDR3 is 15 amino acids. The CDR3 spells CSARRLQGANTEAFF. CDR3 in DNA: TGCAGTGCTAGGCGGCTGCAGGGGGCGAACACTGAAGCTTTCTTT.

This clonotype was observed at least ten times. This chain uses TRBV20-1 with TRBJ1-2; D not resolved. The V gene's germline CDR1 is DFQATT and CDR2 SNEGSKA (reference sequence). CDR3 length: 12 amino acids. The V end was cut by 3 bases, the J end by 4 bases, with 9 bases between. CDR3 bases: TGCAGTGCTAGTTGGTCAGCCTATGGCTACACCTTC. This sequence encodes CSASWSAYGYTF.

Ten or more counts support this clonotype. The chain joins TRBV5-1 to TRBJ2-1; possibly TRBD2 for D (6 bases). Deletions cut 2 bases from V and 9 bases from J, with 15 bases between. The CDR3 is 14 residues long. Germline values: CDR1 SGHRS, CDR2 YFSETQ. The CDR3 here is CASSFLGGRGEQFF. The DNA of the CDR3 is TGCGCCAGCAGCTTTTTGGGAGGCCGAGGTGAGCAGTTCTTC.

This clonotype was observed many times. This chain links TRBV20-1 with TRBJ2-3, with 7 bases lining up with TRBD2. The germline CDR1 and CDR2 sequences are DFQATT and SNEGSKA (reference sequence). Trimming removed 5 bases from V and 4 bases from J; junction bases left unmatched: 9. The CDR3 is 14 residues long. DNA for the CDR3: TGCAGTGCTTACAAAAGCGGGAAGTCAGATACGCAGTATTTT. Translation: CSAYKSGKSDTQYF.

This rearrangement joins TRBV4-2 to TRBJ2-5; no definite D call. In germline, CDR1 is LGHNA, CDR2 YNFKEQ. The CDR3 is made up of 14 amino acids. The germline V and J ends were trimmed by 3 bases and 5 bases, with 13 bases remaining between them. CDR3 coding DNA: TGTGCCAGCAGCCAGTCCCCGTTTGGGGAGACCCAGTACTTC. This sequence encodes CASSQSPFGETQYF.

Many counts were recorded for this clonotype. The V gene is TRBV18, the J gene TRBJ2-7, with no clear D. The CDR3 covers 14 residues. V lost 6 bases, J lost 2 bases, and 14 bases lay in between. Germline CDR1 and CDR2: KGHSH and LQKENI. The DNA of the CDR3 is TGTGCCAGCTCTTCTTTCAAGAATCCCTACGAGCAGTACTTC. This translates into CASSSFKNPYEQYF. Filled out from reference TRBV18 and TRBJ2-7, the complete variable domain reads NAGVMQNPRHLVRRRGQEARLRCSPMKGHSHVYWYRQLPEEGLKFMVYLQKENIIDESGMPKERFSAEFPKEGPSILRIQQVVRGDSAAYFCASSSFKNPYEQYFGPGTRLTVT.

The sample holds many counts of this clonotype. The chain couples TRBV4-1 to TRBJ2-1; 10 bases are a match to TRBD2. Trimming removed 0 bases from V and 6 bases from J; junction bases left unmatched: 5. Germline CDR1 is MGHRA and CDR2 is YSYEKL. The CDR3 has 16 residues. The CDR3: CASSQELAGGLNEQFF. DNA of the CDR3: TGCGCCAGCAGCCAAGAGTTAGCGGGGGGCCTCAATGAGCAGTTCTTC.

This chain connects TRBV12-3 or TRBV12-4 to TRBJ2-3, with 10 positions matching TRBD2. V lost 6 bases to trimming and J lost 2 bases; unmatched junction nucleotides: 8. CDR3 length: 16 residues. CDR3 amino acids: CASSPFTSGTTDTQYF. CDR3 bases: TGTGCCAGCAGCCCTTTTACTAGCGGGACCACAGATACGCAGTATTTT.

This clonotype occurred a few times. One base away lies a much larger clone, so this may be a sequencing read error. The CDR3 does not end in the conserved phenylalanine or tryptophan, so this is likely a read error. The rearrangement uses TRBV5-1 and TRBJ1-1; D gene unclear. This CDR3 comprises 14 residues. Germline CDR1 and CDR2: SGHRS and YFSETQ. Trimming took off 0 bases at V and 4 bases at J, with 10 bases between the two ends. The CDR3 loop reads CASSLGGMGTEAFC. CDR3 coding DNA: TGCGCCAGCAGCTTGGGTGGGATGGGCACTGAAGCTTTCTGT.

This clonotype was picked up many times. The CDR3 DNA is TGTGCCAGCAGTCCCGACACAGGACAGGACACTGAAGCTTTCTTT. Its protein product is CASSPDTGQDTEAFF. The rearrangement links TRBV12-3 or TRBV12-4 to TRBJ1-1, with 7 bases identical to TRBD1. J lost 3 bases, V lost 5 bases, and 9 bases had no gene match. The CDR3 has 15 amino acids.

This clonotype was picked up many times. The chain joins TRBV27 to TRBJ2-1; 8 nucleotides align to TRBD1. Unmatched junction bases numbered 20, after V lost 10 bases and J lost 9 bases. This CDR3 has 16 amino acids. Germline values: CDR1 MNHEY, CDR2 SMNVEV (reference sequence). The CDR3 region has the DNA TGTGCCACCGGGCTGGTCGGGGGACAGGCCGTCGGTGAGCAGTTCTTC. Translation: CATGLVGGQAVGEQFF.

This clonotype was seen at least ten times. CDR3 protein: CASSQGGGNQPQHF. The CDR3, as DNA: TGCGCCAGCAGCCAGGGGGGGGGTAATCAGCCCCAGCATTTT. This chain connects TRBV5-1 to TRBJ1-5; TRBD1 aligns across 7 bases. Trimming removed 4 bases from V and 4 bases from J; junction bases left unmatched: 5. The germline CDR1 and CDR2 sequences are SGHRS and YFSETQ. The CDR3 has 14 amino acids.

This clonotype was seen many times. The rearrangement uses TRBV3-1 and TRBJ2-7, with D perhaps TRBD2 (6 bases). This CDR3 comprises 14 residues. CDR1 is LGHDT and CDR2 is YNNKEL in the germline V gene (reference sequence). V gave up 5 bases and J gave up 7 bases, with 18 bases separating them. The CDR3 sequence: CASSATRSRWEQYF. In DNA, the CDR3 is TGTGCCAGCAGCGCGACTAGATCCCGCTGGGAGCAGTACTTC.

Ten or more counts support this clonotype. The rearrangement uses TRBV20-1 and TRBJ2-5; unclear D gene. This CDR3 has 15 residues. The germline V and J ends were trimmed by 0 bases and 5 bases, with 16 bases remaining between them. Germline loops: CDR1 DFQATT, CDR2 SNEGSKA (reference sequence). The CDR3 DNA follows: TGCAGTGCTAGAGATGCGGACGGCGGTTGGGAGACCCAGTACTTC. This codes for CSARDADGGWETQYF.

This clonotype was counted at least ten times. The chain carries TRBV20-1 and TRBJ1-1; D not resolved. CDR3 length: 14 amino acids. Trimming took 5 bases from V and 2 from J, leaving 15 bases between them. In germline, CDR1 is DFQATT, CDR2 SNEGSKA (reference sequence). CDR3 sequence (DNA): TGCAGTGCTCCCCCGGGTGTAAGCAACACTGAAGCTTTCTTT. Protein: CSAPPGVSNTEAFF.

At least ten counts were recorded for this clonotype. The V gene is TRBV5-6, the J gene TRBJ1-2, with D maybe TRBD1 (5 bases). Trimming removed 3 bases from V and 4 bases from J, with 19 bases in between. The germline gives CDR1 SGHDT, CDR2 YYEEEE. The CDR3 is 16 amino acids. The CDR3 DNA sequence: TGTGCCAGCAGCTCGTGGGACGGATTCTTGGGCTATGGCTACACCTTC. It specifies CASSSWDGFLGYGYTF.

This clonotype was counted ten times or more. The chain has TRBV7-2 and TRBJ2-1; D gene unclear. Germline lookup yields CDR1 SGHTA and CDR2 FQGNSA. The CDR3 runs to 16 residues. V lost 2 bases to trimming and J lost 6 bases, with 17 bases between them. CDR3 bases: TGTGCCAGCAGCTTAAGTGAGTGGGGTGTCCGCAATGAGCAGTTCTTC. Translated: CASSLSEWGVRNEQFF.

In this sample, this clonotype turned up many times. The chain recombines TRBV15 with TRBJ2-7, with D unclear. Germline lookup yields CDR1 LNHNV and CDR2 YYDKDF (reference sequence). V was trimmed by 3 bases and J by 3 bases, leaving 9 bases between them. This CDR3 comprises 13 residues. CDR3: CATSSQDGYEQYF. The CDR3 coding sequence is TGTGCCACCAGCAGTCAGGACGGCTACGAGCAGTACTTC.

This clonotype was detected ten times or more. The J gene is TRBJ1-4, the V gene TRBV5-1, with D hard to call. Per the germline V gene, CDR1 is SGHRS and CDR2 is YFSETQ. This CDR3 is built from 14 residues. V lost 0 bases and J lost 7, with 10 bases in between. DNA of the CDR3: TGCGCCAGCAGCTTGGAGACGGGTAGTGAAAAACTGTTTTTT. Its translation is CASSLETGSEKLFF.

This clonotype was recorded at least ten times. The chain joins TRBV5-1 to TRBJ2-1, with TRBD1 identical over 7 bases. This CDR3 spans 14 amino acids. Germline CDR1 is SGHRS and CDR2 is YFSETQ. V lost 2 bases to trimming and J lost 8 bases; unmatched junction nucleotides: 7. CDR3 sequence (DNA): TGCGCCAGCAGCTTATTAGAGGGGGCTTATGAGCAGTTCTTC. Protein product: CASSLLEGAYEQFF.

This clonotype showed up many times. The V and J genes are TRBV2 and TRBJ2-2; TRBD2 matches 11 bases. Germline V lookup: CDR1 SNHLY, CDR2 FYNNEI. There are 16 residues in the CDR3. The trim removed 1 base at V and 7 bases at J, leaving 5 bases unmatched. The CDR3 loop reads CASSEVTSGGGGELFF. CDR3 DNA sequence: TGTGCCAGCAGTGAAGTCACTAGCGGGGGTGGCGGGGAGCTGTTTTTT. Variable domain in full (rest from reference TRBV2 and TRBJ2-2): EPEVTQTPSHQVTQMGQEVILRCVPISNHLYFYWYRQILGQKVEFLVSFYNNEISEKSEIFDDQFSVERPDGSNFTLKIRSTKLEDSAMYFCASSEVTSGGGGELFFGEGSRLTVL.

This clonotype was counted ten times or more. The rearrangement uses TRBV3-1 and TRBJ1-1; D possibly corresponds to TRBD1 (6 bases). Germline loops: CDR1 LGHDT, CDR2 YNNKEL (reference sequence). V was cut by 4 bases and J by 1 base, with 13 bases left in between. The CDR3 runs to 15 residues. In nucleotides, the CDR3 is TGTGCCAGCAGCCCGGGAGGGGGACAGAACACTGAAGCTTTCTTT. This encodes CASSPGGGQNTEAFF. The variable domain in full, with the rest retrieved from reference TRBV3-1 and TRBJ1-1, is DTAVSQTPKYLVTQMGNDKSIKCEQNLGHDTMYWYKQDSKKFLKIMFSYNNKELIINETVPNRFSPKSPDKAHLNLHINSLELGDSAVYFCASSPGGGQNTEAFFGQGTRLTVV.

This clonotype was counted ten times or more. V is TRBV20-1 and J is TRBJ2-3, with D unresolved. Trimming took off 0 bases at V and 7 bases at J, with 5 bases between the two ends. The CDR3 length is 11 residues. Germline V gene lookup returns CDR1 DFQATT and CDR2 SNEGSKA (reference sequence). CDR3 sequence (DNA): TGCAGTGCTAGAGATTTGAATACGCAGTATTTT. It specifies CSARDLNTQYF.

This clonotype was counted many times. This chain uses TRBV20-1 with TRBJ2-5, with 16 bases matching TRBD2. CDR3 length: 16 residues. Unmatched junction bases numbered 5, after V lost 1 base and J lost 6 bases. Looked up from germline, CDR1 is DFQATT and CDR2 is SNEGSKA (reference sequence). This CDR3 is CSARAGLAGGRKTQYF. DNA for the CDR3: TGCAGTGCTAGAGCGGGACTAGCGGGGGGGCGTAAGACCCAGTACTTC.

This clonotype rates as medium-sized (0.01 to 0.1%). The chain combines TRBV20-1 with TRBJ1-2; 11 bases are shared with TRBD1. V lost 3 bases to trimming and J lost 8 bases; unmatched junction nucleotides: 8. This CDR3 comprises 14 residues. CDR1 DFQATT and CDR2 SNEGSKA come from the germline V gene (reference sequence). CDR3 sequence: CSASPPDRGRGYTF. The CDR3 nucleotides read TGCAGTGCTAGCCCCCCGGACAGGGGGCGCGGCTACACCTTC.

This clonotype occurred many times. V gene TRBV20-1 combines with J gene TRBJ2-2; 7 nucleotides match TRBD2. After removal of 6 bases from V and 0 bases from J, the junction contained 4 bases not matched to a gene. This CDR3 region has 14 residues. Germline lookup yields CDR1 DFQATT and CDR2 SNEGSKA (reference sequence). CDR3: CSARTSSNTGELFF. Here the CDR3 DNA reads TGCAGTGCGCGGACTAGTTCGAACACCGGGGAGCTGTTTTTT.

In this sample, this clonotype turned up many times. The rearrangement links TRBV7-8 to TRBJ2-1; 8 bases are shared with TRBD2. Germline V gene lookup returns CDR1 SGHVS and CDR2 FQNEAQ. The V gene end was trimmed by 1 base and the J gene end by 7 bases; junction bases not matched to a gene: 9. This CDR3 is 16 amino acids long. The CDR3 DNA is TGTGCCAGCAGCTTAGGGGGACTAGTTGGAGGGAATGAGCAGTTCTTC. Amino acid sequence: CASSLGGLVGGNEQFF.

This clonotype was recorded many times. The CDR3 sequence: CASSEWEVYSNQPQHF. The CDR3, as DNA: TGTGCCAGCAGTGAATGGGAGGTGTATAGCAATCAGCCCCAGCATTTT. The chain uses TRBV25-1 and TRBJ1-5; no reliable D call. The V and J ends lost 1 base and 0 bases respectively, with 10 bases between them. The V gene's germline CDR1 is MGHDK and CDR2 SYGVNS. The CDR3 totals 16 residues.

The table lists this clonotype with many counts. The chain has TRBV5-1 and TRBJ1-2; TRBD1 matches at 7 bases. J was trimmed by 10 bases and V by 4 bases; bases with no gene match: 16. The germline CDR1 and CDR2 sequences are SGHRS and YFSETQ. The length of the CDR3 is 15 residues. CDR3 coding DNA: TGCGCCAGCAGCCCCATCGGCCCGACAGGGCAGCCCTACACCTTC. Its protein is CASSPIGPTGQPYTF.